These T cell receptor beta chains were read from a single sample in a study of blood T cell repertoires in COVID-19. The data were produced by immunoSEQ multiplex PCR, yet TCRdb's version contains in-frame clones alone and is incomplete. The sample consists of over 250,000 clones, 75% to 95% of them appearing once. Sequenced material: PBMCs or T cells enriched from blood (not recorded which). These receptors originate from a woman aged 25 to 45 who had recovered from COVID-19. CDR3s include the opening cysteine and the closing phenylalanine or tryptophan. Fields, in order: clone size, J gene, D gene, V gene, CDR3 DNA, CDR3 protein. D genes are given only for firm matches. For some rows the clone size is stated as once, few or many, or as a class when expanded; others skip it.

>NA|TRBJ1-1|NA|TRBV5-4
TGTGCCAGCAGCTTGAGGGGCACTGAAGCTTTCTTT
CASSLRGTEAFF
>NA|TRBJ2-6|TRBD1|TRBV5-4
TGTGCCAGCAGCTTGGGGAGACAGGGGGAATCTGGGGCCAACGTCCTGACTTTC
CASSLGRQGESGANVLTF
>NA|TRBJ2-1|TRBD1|TRBV11-2
TGTGCCAGCAGCTCCCAACAGGGGTTAAGCTCCTACAATGAGCAGTTCTTC
CASSSQQGLSSYNEQFF
>NA|TRBJ2-1|NA|TRBV7-3
TGTGCCAGCAGTTTAGCGGTGAGCTCCTACAATGAGCAGTTCTTC
CASSLAVSSYNEQFF
>NA|TRBJ2-7|NA|TRBV19
TGTGCCAGTAGTCTTGGCCGATCTTCCTACGAGCAGTACTTC
CASSLGRSSYEQYF
>once|TRBJ2-1|TRBD2|TRBV6-2/TRBV6-3
TGTGCCAGCAGTTACCCCGGGGGGTGGAATGAGCAGTTCTTC
CASSYPGGWNEQFF
>NA|TRBJ2-1|TRBD2|TRBV30
TGTGCCTGGAGTGTGGCTAGCGGGGATGAGCAGTTCTTC
CAWSVASGDEQFF
>NA|TRBJ1-6|NA|TRBV6-5
TGTGCCAGCAACCCCAGGGGCTCCTATAATTCACCCCTCCACTTT
CASNPRGSYNSPLHF
>NA|TRBJ1-2|NA|TRBV27
TGTGCCAGCAGTCGGGAAATAAACTCCTTCCATGGCTACACCTTC
CASSREINSFHGYTF
>NA|TRBJ1-6|TRBD1|TRBV6-2/TRBV6-3
TGTGCCAGCAGTTACGGGACAGAAAATTCACCCCTCCACTTT
CASSYGTENSPLHF
>NA|TRBJ2-5|NA|TRBV21-1
TGTGCCAGCAGCATACAGGGTTGGGAGACCCAGTACTTC
CASSIQGWETQYF
>NA|TRBJ2-7|NA|TRBV5-1
TGCGCCAGCAGCTTGACAGGTAGCTCCTACGAGCAGTACTTC
CASSLTGSSYEQYF
>few|TRBJ1-1|NA|TRBV4-3
TGCGCCAGCAGCCATGCCGGGACTAACACTGAAGCTTTCTTT
CASSHAGTNTEAFF